Following are 14 T cell receptor beta chains from one sample sequenced in a study of blood T cell repertoires in COVID-19. Sequencing was performed with immunoSEQ multiplex PCR; in TCRdb, only in-frame clones are kept and a portion is missing. The table includes 400,000 to 450,000 clones, around 90% detected once. The specimen sequenced was peripheral blood. These receptors all stem from a man aged 18-30 years with COVID-19, enrolled during active disease.

The chain joins TRBV19 to TRBJ2-5; maybe TRBD1 (7 bases). The germline gives CDR1 LNHDA, CDR2 SQIVND (reference sequence). CDR3 length: 14 amino acids. Trimming left V 5 bases short and J 4 bases short, with 14 bases between. The CDR3 DNA reads as TGTGCCAGTAGTGACAGGGAGGATGCAGAGACCCAGTACTTC. The encoded protein is CASSDREDAETQYF.

The chain has TRBV7-9 and TRBJ2-7; possible D gene TRBD1, 5 bases. The length of the CDR3 is 16 residues. From germline, CDR1 is SEHNR and CDR2 FQNEAQ (reference sequence). The V end was cut by 0 bases, the J end by 1 base, with 13 bases between. CDR3 nucleotides: TGTGCCAGCAGCTTAGCGTTAGGGGTAGGGTCCTACGAGCAGTACTTC. This encodes CASSLALGVGSYEQYF.

J is TRBJ1-2 and V is TRBV2; TRBD1 matches at 12 bases. This CDR3 is built from 14 residues. The junction had 8 bases not matched to a gene; V was cut back by 6 bases and J by 9 bases. Germline CDR1 and CDR2: SNHLY and FYNNEI. Here the CDR3 DNA reads TGTGCCAGCAGCCCGGGACAGGGGGCGAGTAGCTACACCTTC. It codes for CASSPGQGASSYTF.

This chain links TRBV3-1 (or the pseudogene TRBV3-2) with TRBJ2-7; 9 positions agree with TRBD2. The CDR3 runs to 15 residues. The germline V gene has CDR1 LGHDT and CDR2 YNNKEL (reference sequence). With V trimmed by 4 bases and J by 4 bases, 8 bases remained unmatched. The CDR3 here is CASSPPGLAIYEQYF. The DNA of the CDR3 is TGTGCCAGCAGCCCACCGGGACTAGCAATTTACGAGCAGTACTTC.

V gene TRBV5-1 combines with J gene TRBJ2-2, with TRBD2 identical over 11 bases. Germline V gives CDR1 SGHRS, CDR2 YFSETQ. Germline trimming cut 2 bases from V and 4 bases from J; bases unmatched to any gene: 7. The CDR3 runs 17 residues. The CDR3 region is CASSFASGGTFTGELFF. CDR3 DNA: TGCGCCAGCAGCTTCGCTAGCGGGGGGACATTCACCGGGGAGCTGTTTTTT.

The chain employs TRBV7-9 and TRBJ2-7; D not certain. Germline assignment: CDR1 SEHNR and CDR2 FQNEAQ (reference sequence). V was cut by 1 base and J by 2 bases, with 6 bases left in between. There are 13 residues in the CDR3. CDR3 DNA sequence: TGTGCCAGCAGCTTAGTTGGGCCCTACGAGCAGTACTTC. It encodes CASSLVGPYEQYF.

This clone was observed a single time. The chain uses TRBV7-9 and TRBJ2-1; 7 nucleotides agree with TRBD2. The CDR3 totals 17 residues. CDR1 is SEHNR and CDR2 is FQNEAQ in the germline V gene (reference sequence). Losses at the gene ends were 4 bases for V and 7 bases for J; bases not matched to a gene: 16. The CDR3: CASSYPDGRAGWNEQFF. The CDR3 DNA reads as TGTGCCAGCAGCTACCCCGATGGGAGGGCCGGATGGAATGAGCAGTTCTTC. The full variable domain, completed using reference TRBV7-9 and TRBJ2-1, is DTGVSQNPRHKITKRGQNVTFRCDPISEHNRLYWYRQTLGQGPEFLTYFQNEAQLEKSRLLSDRFSAERPKGSFSTLEIQRTEQGDSAMYLCASSYPDGRAGWNEQFFGPGTRLTVL.

J is TRBJ2-7 and V is TRBV28, with D perhaps matching TRBD2 (5 bases). Between the trimmed V and J ends, which lost 6 bases and 2 bases, there was a span of 14 bases. The CDR3 is made up of 14 amino acids. Germline V gives CDR1 MDHEN, CDR2 SYDVKM. The CDR3 loop reads CASSSLPGTYEQYF. The DNA for the CDR3 is TGTGCCAGCAGCTCCCTCCCGGGGACCTACGAGCAGTACTTC.

V and J are TRBV5-1 and TRBJ2-7; TRBD2 agrees at 9 bases. V gave up 4 bases and J gave up 1 base; unmatched junction bases: 9. Germline lookup yields CDR1 SGHRS and CDR2 YFSETQ. This CDR3 is built from 16 residues. DNA of the CDR3: TGCGCCAGCAGCGGAATCCTAGCGGGGAGGTCCTACGAGCAGTACTTC. Residues: CASSGILAGRSYEQYF.

V and J are TRBV5-6 and TRBJ2-7; maybe TRBD1 (6 bases). Germline V gives CDR1 SGHDT, CDR2 YYEEEE. The germline V and J ends were trimmed by 0 bases and 0 bases, with 10 bases remaining between them. The CDR3 is 15 residues long. The CDR3 is CASSLVGAGSYEQYF. Written as DNA, the CDR3 is TGTGCCAGCAGCTTGGTGGGGGCTGGCTCCTACGAGCAGTACTTC.

The CDR3 loop reads CASSGTGRTDTQYF. The CDR3 DNA sequence: TGTGCCAGCAGTGGGACAGGGAGAACAGATACGCAGTATTTT. The rearrangement uses TRBV6-4 and TRBJ2-3; 8 bases match TRBD1. CDR1 is MRHNA and CDR2 is SNTAGT in the germline V gene. The CDR3 covers 14 residues. V shed 4 bases and J 3 bases; nucleotides not matched to a gene: 3.

The chain uses TRBV30 and TRBJ2-7, with 7 positions matching TRBD2. V lost 1 base, J lost 0 bases, and 6 bases stayed unmatched. This CDR3 has 15 amino acids. Germline CDR1 reads GTSNPN; CDR2 reads SVGIG (reference sequence). CDR3 sequence: CAWSGSGRSSYEQYF. In DNA, the CDR3 is TGTGCCTGGAGTGGTAGCGGGCGAAGCTCCTACGAGCAGTACTTC.

J is TRBJ2-3 and V is TRBV5-4; TRBD2 agrees at 8 bases. The junction had 8 bases not matched to a gene; V was cut back by 5 bases and J by 0 bases. The germline V gene has CDR1 SGHNT and CDR2 YYREEE (reference sequence). This CDR3 has 16 residues. As DNA, the CDR3 is TGTGCCAGCAGAGTCGGGGGGGCCGGTAGCACAGATACGCAGTATTTT. Translated: CASRVGGAGSTDTQYF.

V gene TRBV3-1 (or the pseudogene TRBV3-2) combines with J gene TRBJ1-4, with TRBD1 as a possible D gene (6 bases). Germline assignment: CDR1 LGHDT and CDR2 YNNKEL (reference sequence). The CDR3 spans 14 residues. The V end lost 8 bases, the J end lost 0 bases, and 10 bases lay between the germline ends. The CDR3 reads CASAKGATNEKLFF. The CDR3 DNA is TGTGCCAGCGCAAAGGGGGCAACTAATGAAAAACTGTTTTTT.